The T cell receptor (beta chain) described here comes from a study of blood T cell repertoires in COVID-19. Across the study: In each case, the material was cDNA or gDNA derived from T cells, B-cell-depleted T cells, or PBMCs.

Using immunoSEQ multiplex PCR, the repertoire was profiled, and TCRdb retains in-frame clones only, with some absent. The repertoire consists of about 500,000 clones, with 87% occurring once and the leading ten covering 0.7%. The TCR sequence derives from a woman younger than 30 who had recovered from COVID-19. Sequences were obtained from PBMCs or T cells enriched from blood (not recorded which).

DNA for the CDR3: TGTGCCAGCAGTGAAGGGGGGGACGGAAACACCATATATTTT. Translated: CASSEGGDGNTIYF. This chain joins TRBV2 and TRBJ1-3; TRBD1 might be the D (5 bases). Per the germline V gene, CDR1 is SNHLY and CDR2 is FYNNEI. The CDR3 length is 14 residues. V lost 1 base to trimming and J lost 4 bases, with 8 bases between them.